One sample yielded the 20 T cell receptor beta chains listed below, sequenced in a study of Graves' ophthalmopathy and Graves' hyperthyroidism. Amplified TCR beta CDR3 regions were obtained using RNA transcripts as template. In the first round, RT-PCR was carried out with HTBI primers, and a multiplex PCR formed the second round. TCRdb passed the multiplex PCR reads through MiXCR, listing each CDR3 protein once. Altogether roughly 400,000 distinct CDR3 sequences are present, around 20% being singletons, with the ten largest covering roughly 1.5%. The sample was peripheral blood. Receptors originate from a woman between 18 and 29 years old with Graves' ophthalmopathy.

V and J are TRBV12-3 or TRBV12-4 and TRBJ1-2; no clear D. The CDR3 contains 12 residues. The V and J ends lost 2 bases and 4 bases respectively, with 5 bases between them. The CDR3 here is CASSLWGYGYTF. CDR3 bases: TGTGCCAGCAGTTTATGGGGCTATGGCTACACCTTC.

This clonotype was seen repeatedly, ten times or more. V usage is TRBV29-1 and J usage is TRBJ1-1; unclear D gene. This CDR3 comprises 11 residues. V was cut by 3 bases and J by 6 bases, with 8 bases left in between. Germline CDR1 and CDR2: SQVTM and ANQGSEA. The CDR3 is CSVDQNPEAFF. CDR3 DNA: TGCAGCGTTGATCAAAACCCTGAAGCTTTCTTT.

In its sample, this clonotype was seen many times. V gene TRBV6-1 combines with J gene TRBJ1-6; maybe TRBD1 (6 bases). The V end was cut by 6 bases, the J end by 8 bases, with 11 bases between. The CDR3 has 13 amino acids. The germline CDR1 and CDR2 sequences are MNHNS and SASEGT. The CDR3 protein is CASRGGGDSPLHF. The CDR3 coding sequence is TGTGCCAGCAGAGGGGGAGGTGATTCACCCCTCCACTTT.

The chain couples TRBV28 to TRBJ1-5; D is possibly TRBD1 (6 bases). With 5 bases removed from V and 5 bases from J, the gap between germline ends came to 22 bases. Germline CDR1 MDHEN, CDR2 SYDVKM. The length of the CDR3 is 17 residues. CDR3 loop: CASSPTVPGGADQPQHF. The CDR3 bases are TGTGCCAGCAGTCCTACTGTCCCGGGGGGCGCGGATCAGCCCCAGCATTTT.

The rearrangement links TRBV29-1 to TRBJ2-7; D may be TRBD1 or TRBD2 (6 bases each). CDR1 SQVTM and CDR2 ANQGSEA come from the germline V gene. The CDR3 extends over 17 amino acids. V was pared by 6 bases and J by 3 bases, with 27 bases between. In DNA form, the CDR3 reads TGCAGCGTGGAGGGGGGAGTGAACAACGGGCTTAACTACGAGCAGTACTTC. This encodes CSVEGGVNNGLNYEQYF.

The sample holds many counts of this clonotype. V is TRBV6-5 and J is TRBJ2-5; D is unresolved. This CDR3 is built from 13 residues. Trimming cost V 0 bases and J 2 bases, with 4 bases left between them. The germline V gene has CDR1 MNHEY and CDR2 SVGAGI. CDR3 region: CASSYSQQETQYF. The CDR3 region has the DNA TGTGCCAGCAGTTACTCTCAGCAAGAGACCCAGTACTTC.

This clonotype was recorded at least ten times. The rearrangement links TRBV29-1 to TRBJ2-7; D gene unclear. This CDR3 has 13 amino acids. V was pared by 2 bases and J by 0 bases, with 8 bases between. Germline V gene lookup returns CDR1 SQVTM and CDR2 ANQGSEA. DNA of the CDR3: TGCAGCGTTGAAACCCAGACCTCCTACGAGCAGTACTTC. This sequence encodes CSVETQTSYEQYF.

The table lists this clonotype with many counts. The chain combines TRBV5-1 with TRBJ2-5, with 11 bases identical to TRBD2. Germline-derived CDR1 and CDR2 are SGHRS and YFSETQ. V lost 1 base to trimming and J lost 4 bases; unmatched junction nucleotides: 0. The CDR3 consists of 14 residues. The CDR3 loop reads CASSLTSGRETQYF. DNA of the CDR3: TGCGCCAGCAGCTTGACTAGCGGGAGAGAGACCCAGTACTTC.

At least ten counts were recorded for this clonotype. This chain joins TRBV28 and TRBJ2-2; the D is unclear. The CDR3 is 14 residues long. The germline V and J ends were trimmed by 6 bases and 9 bases, with 17 bases remaining between them. Germline CDR1 reads MDHEN; CDR2 reads SYDVKM. CDR3 nucleotide sequence: TGTGCCAGCAGCCCAGTACGGCCTCCCCGGGAGCTGTTTTTT. Translation gives CASSPVRPPRELFF.

This rearrangement joins TRBV28 to TRBJ1-5; the D is unclear. Germline values: CDR1 MDHEN, CDR2 SYDVKM. CDR3 length: 14 residues. V lost 5 bases and J lost 0, with 8 bases in between. The CDR3 protein is CASSDTDSNQPQHF. CDR3 nucleotides: TGTGCCAGCAGTGACACAGATAGCAATCAGCCCCAGCATTTT.

This clonotype was recorded many times. The chain is built from TRBV6-2 or TRBV6-3 and TRBJ1-5; D remains ambiguous. From germline, CDR1 is MNHEY and CDR2 SVGEGT. Trimming took 2 bases from V and 2 from J, leaving 13 bases between them. CDR3 length: 16 amino acids. CDR3: CASSYGWPVGNQPQHF. Here the CDR3 DNA reads TGTGCCAGCAGTTACGGGTGGCCAGTTGGCAATCAGCCCCAGCATTTT.

In its sample, this clonotype was seen many times. V is TRBV7-9 and J is TRBJ2-7, with D possibly TRBD1 on 6 matching bases. V gave up 8 bases and J gave up 3 bases, with 20 bases separating them. CDR3 size: 15 residues. Germline V gene lookup returns CDR1 SEHNR and CDR2 FQNEAQ (reference sequence). CDR3: CASGPFRGTYYEQYF. The CDR3 nucleotides are TGTGCCAGCGGCCCCTTTAGGGGGACGTACTACGAGCAGTACTTC.

The chain uses TRBV11-2 and TRBJ2-7, with 8 nucleotides matching TRBD1. Losses at the gene ends were 0 bases for V and 5 bases for J; bases not matched to a gene: 6. From germline, CDR1 is SGHAT and CDR2 FQNNGV. This CDR3 comprises 15 residues. CDR3 protein: CASSLEPRGRNEQYF. CDR3 nucleotide sequence: TGTGCCAGCAGCTTAGAACCCAGGGGGCGGAACGAGCAGTACTTC.

The gene calls are TRBV6-2 or TRBV6-3 and TRBJ1-5; 9 positions agree with TRBD1. Germline V CDR1 and CDR2: MNHEY, SVGEGT. Germline trimming cut 7 bases from V and 1 base from J; bases unmatched to any gene: 8. The CDR3 has 16 residues. The CDR3 spells CASTQPGQGSNQPQHF. CDR3 sequence (DNA): TGTGCCAGCACCCAACCGGGACAGGGAAGCAATCAGCCCCAGCATTTT.

This clonotype showed up many times. A much larger clone differs by one base, so this may be a read error. The rearrangement joins TRBV19 to TRBJ1-6; D remains ambiguous. Per the germline V gene, CDR1 is LNHDA and CDR2 is SQIVND (reference sequence). Trimming removed 6 bases at V and 8 bases at J, with 14 bases between. The CDR3 is 14 amino acids. The DNA of the CDR3 is TGTGCCAGTAGGGTGTTGAGGATGGATTCACCCCTCCACTTT. This sequence encodes CASRVLRMDSPLHF.

This clonotype was recorded many times. The CDR3 nucleotides are TGTGCCACGACATTCGGCAGGGGAATGAACACTGAAGCTTTCTTT. Residues: CATTFGRGMNTEAFF. The chain is built from TRBV6-2 or TRBV6-3 and TRBJ1-1; a possible D gene is TRBD1 (6 bases). The CDR3 totals 15 residues. Germline CDR1 MNHEY, CDR2 SVGEGT. V was trimmed by 10 bases and J by 0 bases, leaving 18 bases between them.

This clonotype was detected ten times or more. V is TRBV10-3 and J is TRBJ1-1; D is unresolved. V lost 10 bases and J 5 bases, leaving 20 bases between the germline ends. Germline values: CDR1 ENHRY, CDR2 SYGVKD. This CDR3 comprises 14 residues. The CDR3 spells CATTPSGVRTEAFF. The CDR3 DNA reads as TGTGCCACAACACCGTCCGGGGTGAGGACTGAAGCTTTCTTT.

This clonotype has a count of ten or more. The chain recombines TRBV7-2 with TRBJ1-6; 8 nucleotides match TRBD1. CDR3 length: 16 amino acids. From germline, CDR1 is SGHTA and CDR2 FQGNSA. V shed 6 bases and J 9 bases; nucleotides not matched to a gene: 13. The CDR3 sequence: CASRESSVTGVSPLHF. CDR3 nucleotide sequence: TGTGCCAGCAGGGAAAGCTCGGTGACAGGGGTTTCACCCCTCCACTTT.

This clonotype has only one observation. This chain joins TRBV7-6 and TRBJ2-2, with D perhaps matching TRBD2 (6 bases). The CDR3 loop spans 16 amino acids. The V end lost 5 bases, the J end lost 4 bases, and 17 bases lay between the germline ends. Germline V gene sequence: CDR1 SGHVS, CDR2 FNYEAQ. The CDR3 loop reads CASSPPGSEGTGELFF. The DNA of the CDR3 is TGTGCCAGCAGCCCCCCCGGGAGCGAGGGCACCGGGGAGCTGTTTTTT. The full variable domain, with the rest looked up from reference TRBV7-6 and TRBJ2-2, is GAGVSQSPRYKVTKRGQDVALRCDPISGHVSLYWYRQALGQGPEFLTYFNYEAQQDKSGLPNDRFSAERPEGSISTLTIQRTEQRDSAMYRCASSPPGSEGTGELFFGEGSRLTVL.

The rearrangement links TRBV28 to TRBJ2-2, with D possibly TRBD2 on 5 matching bases. The V gene lost 7 bases and the J gene lost 1 base, with 22 bases spanning the gap. The CDR3 is made up of 18 amino acids. CDR1 is MDHEN, CDR2 SYDVKM, per germline. CDR3 amino acids: CASTSAEFGVQNTGELFF. For the CDR3, the DNA is TGTGCCAGCACCTCGGCGGAGTTCGGGGTCCAGAACACCGGGGAGCTGTTTTTT.